This T cell receptor (beta chain) was captured in a study of blood T cell repertoires in COVID-19. The wider study: PBMCs, B-cell-depleted T cells, or T cells were the source of the cDNA or gDNA that made up the material.

How the authors handled the data: Reference gene primers were amplified, and this amplification served to estimate nucleated cell counts. Profiling relied on immunoSEQ multiplex PCR, and the TCRdb table lists in-frame clones only, not all of them. V and J calls and clone size are as listed in that table; D and trimming were resolved from the DNA. The data contain 250,000 to 300,000 clones, roughly 89% of them singletons. V lost 4 bases and J lost 6; bases outside the gene matches: 8. The germline V gene has CDR1 SGHNT and CDR2 YYREEE (reference sequence). The CDR3 has 15 amino acids. Sequencing was done on a sample of peripheral blood. This chain connects TRBV5-4 to TRBJ2-1; 9 bases agree with TRBD2. The receptor comes from a woman in her thirties or forties who had recovered from COVID-19. The CDR3 reads CASSAGGLAVNEQFF. CDR3 coding DNA: TGTGCCAGCAGCGCGGGAGGGCTTGCCGTCAATGAGCAGTTCTTC.